This passage covers 11 T cell receptor beta chains from one sample sequenced in a study of blood T cell repertoires in COVID-19 (dated by TCRdb to the early 2020s). Library preparation used the immunoSEQ multiplex PCR assay. TCRdb re-hosts the immuneACCESS table, in-frame sequences only. Its copies lack some clones; in the studies checked, an unresolved V gene accounts for under half of them, and the cause for the rest is not known. The sample table shows 200,000 to 250,000 clones, and 70% to 90% are seen once. The ten largest clonotypes hold over 2% of the sample. Sequenced material: peripheral blood. These receptors came from a man younger than 45 who had recovered from COVID-19.

The V call is TRBV27, the J call TRBJ2-5, with D tentatively TRBD2 (5 bases). CDR1 MNHEY and CDR2 SMNVEV come from the germline V gene (reference sequence). The V gene lost 1 base and the J gene lost 5 bases, with 17 bases spanning the gap. The CDR3 loop spans 16 amino acids. CDR3 amino acids: CASSLLSSWKGETQYF. Here the CDR3 DNA reads TGTGCCAGCAGTTTATTGTCTAGCTGGAAAGGCGAGACCCAGTACTTC.

This clone was detected only once. The chain employs TRBV5-1 and TRBJ2-3, with TRBD1 matching over 7 bases. This CDR3 region has 14 residues. Unmatched junction bases numbered 3, after V lost 1 base and J lost 4 bases. Per germline, CDR1 SGHRS and CDR2 YFSETQ. CDR3 residues: CASSLFTGADTQYF. The CDR3 nucleotides read TGCGCCAGCAGCTTGTTCACAGGGGCAGATACGCAGTATTTT.

This clone was seen a handful of times. The chain carries TRBV11-2 and TRBJ1-2, with D perhaps matching TRBD1 (6 bases). V lost 3 bases, J lost 4 bases, and 15 bases lay in between. Germline V gene lookup returns CDR1 SGHAT and CDR2 FQNNGV. CDR3 length equals 15 residues. The CDR3 region has the DNA TGTGCCAGCAGCTTCCCCCCTGGACAGTTCTATGGCTACACCTTC. It encodes CASSFPPGQFYGYTF.

The chain couples TRBV30 to TRBJ1-2; 7 nucleotides align to TRBD1. The trim removed 5 bases at V and 0 bases at J, leaving 6 bases unmatched. Germline CDR1 is GTSNPN and CDR2 is SVGIG (reference sequence). The CDR3 spans 14 residues. CDR3 amino acids: CAWSQGTANYGYTF. The DNA for the CDR3 is TGTGCCTGGTCACAGGGGACCGCTAACTATGGCTACACCTTC.

V gene TRBV3-1 (or the pseudogene TRBV3-2) combines with J gene TRBJ1-2, with a possible D match to TRBD1 (5 bases). This CDR3 comprises 16 residues. Trimming stripped 1 base from V and 7 bases from J, with 19 bases between. Germline V CDR1 and CDR2: LGHDT, YNNKEL (reference sequence). CDR3: CASSQGVLGGRRGYTF. The DNA for the CDR3 is TGTGCCAGCAGCCAAGGGGTTCTGGGGGGACGACGTGGCTACACCTTC.

The J gene is TRBJ2-3, the V gene TRBV7-9; 8 bases line up with TRBD1. The germline gives CDR1 SEHNR, CDR2 FQNEAQ (reference sequence). CDR3 size: 13 residues. The J segment lost 11 bases and the V segment lost 2 bases, leaving 6 bases of the junction unmatched. The CDR3 sequence: CASSLLQGVMQYF. CDR3 nucleotides: TGTGCCAGCAGCTTATTACAGGGGGTCATGCAGTATTTT.

DNA of the CDR3: TGTGCCAGCAGTTACACGGGACAGGCTAATGAAAAACTGTTTTTT. As protein: CASSYTGQANEKLFF. The chain recombines TRBV6-2 or TRBV6-3 with TRBJ1-4; 8 bases align to TRBD1. Trimming at V came to 2 bases and at J to 3 bases, leaving 2 bases not matched to a gene. From germline, CDR1 is MNHEY and CDR2 SVGEGT. The CDR3 is 15 amino acids.

The chain links TRBV28 to TRBJ2-7; D remains unclear. The CDR3 sequence is 16 residues long. Germline CDR1 MDHEN, CDR2 SYDVKM. V dropped 6 bases and J dropped 3 bases, with 21 bases sitting between them. The CDR3 spells CASSLDLGYRNYEQYF. CDR3 nucleotides: TGTGCCAGCAGCCTTGATCTCGGGTATAGAAACTACGAGCAGTACTTC.

The rearrangement joins TRBV15 to TRBJ2-7; 8 bases line up with TRBD1. The CDR3 spans 16 residues. V was clipped by 4 bases and J by 5 bases; unmatched bases: 13. CDR1 and CDR2 from the germline V gene are LNHNV and YYDKDF (reference sequence). The CDR3 DNA is TGTGCCACCAGCACCGGAACCGGGACAGGCGTCAACGAGCAGTACTTC. This encodes CATSTGTGTGVNEQYF.

The DNA for the CDR3 is TGTGCCAGCAGCTTGAGCAGGGATTACGAGCAGTACTTC. Its protein product is CASSLSRDYEQYF. V usage is TRBV7-2 and J usage is TRBJ2-7; possible D gene TRBD1, 5 bases. Germline V lookup: CDR1 SGHTA, CDR2 FQGNSA. V gave up 3 bases and J gave up 4 bases, with 10 bases separating them. This CDR3 spans 13 amino acids.

The genes are TRBV18 and TRBJ1-1, with D hard to call. Germline CDR1 KGHSH, CDR2 LQKENI. This CDR3 region has 15 residues. Deletions cut 6 bases from V and 5 bases from J, with 19 bases between. The chain's CDR3 is CASSRLVITGTEAFF. As DNA, the CDR3 is TGTGCCAGCTCCCGACTCGTCATCACCGGGACTGAAGCTTTCTTT.